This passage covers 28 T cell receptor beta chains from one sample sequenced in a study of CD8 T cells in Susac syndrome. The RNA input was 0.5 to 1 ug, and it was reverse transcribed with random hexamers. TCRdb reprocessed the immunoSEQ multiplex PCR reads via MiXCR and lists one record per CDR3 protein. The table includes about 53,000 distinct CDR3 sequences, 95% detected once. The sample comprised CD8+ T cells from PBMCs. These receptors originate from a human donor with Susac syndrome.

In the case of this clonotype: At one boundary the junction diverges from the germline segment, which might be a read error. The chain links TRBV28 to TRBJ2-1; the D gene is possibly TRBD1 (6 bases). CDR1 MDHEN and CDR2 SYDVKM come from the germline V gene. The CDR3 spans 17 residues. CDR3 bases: TGTGCCAGCAGTTCCCTCCGCTCAGGGGAGCCCTACCATGAGCAGTTCTTC. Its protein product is CASSSLRSGEPYHEQFF.

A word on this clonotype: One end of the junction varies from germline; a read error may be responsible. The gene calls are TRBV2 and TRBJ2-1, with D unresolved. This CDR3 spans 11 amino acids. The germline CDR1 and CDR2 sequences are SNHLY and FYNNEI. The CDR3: CASSDGVFQGF. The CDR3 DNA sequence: TGTGCCAGCAGTGACGGCGTTTTTCAAGGATTC.

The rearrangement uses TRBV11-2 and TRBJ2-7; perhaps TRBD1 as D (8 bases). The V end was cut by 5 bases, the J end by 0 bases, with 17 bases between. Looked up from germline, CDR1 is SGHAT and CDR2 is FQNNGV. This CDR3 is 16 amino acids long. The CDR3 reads CASSERYRGGSYEQYF. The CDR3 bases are TGTGCCAGCAGCGAACGGTACAGGGGGGGCTCCTACGAGCAGTACTTC.

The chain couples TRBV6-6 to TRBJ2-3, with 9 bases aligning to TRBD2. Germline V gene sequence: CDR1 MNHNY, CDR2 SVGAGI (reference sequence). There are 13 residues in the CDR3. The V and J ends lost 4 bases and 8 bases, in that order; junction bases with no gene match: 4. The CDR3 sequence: CASSSATSGTQYF. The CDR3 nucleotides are TGTGCCAGCAGTTCGGCGACTAGCGGTACGCAGTATTTT.

The CDR3 nucleotides read TGTGCCAGCAGCTCGACAGGGGCCGATGAAGCTTTCTTT. Amino acid sequence: CASSSTGADEAFF. The rearrangement joins TRBV7-6 to TRBJ1-1; 8 bases map to TRBD1. CDR3 length equals 13 residues. Losses at the gene ends were 4 bases for V and 7 bases for J; bases not matched to a gene: 5. Germline CDR1 SGHVS, CDR2 FNYEAQ.

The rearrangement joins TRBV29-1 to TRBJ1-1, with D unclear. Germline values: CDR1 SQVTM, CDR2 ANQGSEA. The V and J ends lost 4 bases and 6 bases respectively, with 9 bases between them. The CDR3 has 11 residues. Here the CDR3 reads CSVADVAEAFF. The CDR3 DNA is TGCAGCGTTGCGGACGTCGCTGAAGCTTTCTTT.

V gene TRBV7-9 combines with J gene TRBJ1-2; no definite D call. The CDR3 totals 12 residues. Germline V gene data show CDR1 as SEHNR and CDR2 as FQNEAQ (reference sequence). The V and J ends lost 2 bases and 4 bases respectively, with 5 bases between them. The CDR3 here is CASSLSSYGYTF. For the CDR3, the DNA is TGTGCCAGCAGCTTAAGTTCCTATGGCTACACCTTC. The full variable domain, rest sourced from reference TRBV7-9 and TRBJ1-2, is DTGVSQNPRHKITKRGQNVTFRCDPISEHNRLYWYRQTLGQGPEFLTYFQNEAQLEKSRLLSDRFSAERPKGSFSTLEIQRTEQGDSAMYLCASSLSSYGYTFGSGTRLTVV.

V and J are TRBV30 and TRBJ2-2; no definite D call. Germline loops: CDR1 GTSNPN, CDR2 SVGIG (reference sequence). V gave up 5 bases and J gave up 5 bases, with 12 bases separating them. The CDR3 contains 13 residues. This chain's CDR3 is CAWWQIGTGELFF. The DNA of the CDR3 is TGTGCCTGGTGGCAGATCGGAACCGGGGAGCTGTTTTTT.

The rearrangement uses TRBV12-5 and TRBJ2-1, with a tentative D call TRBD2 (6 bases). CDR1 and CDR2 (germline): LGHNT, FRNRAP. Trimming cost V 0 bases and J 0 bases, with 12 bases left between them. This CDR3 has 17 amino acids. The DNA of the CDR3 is TGTGCTAGTGGTTTGGTAGGGGCGGGGAGCTCCTACAATGAGCAGTTCTTC. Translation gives CASGLVGAGSSYNEQFF.

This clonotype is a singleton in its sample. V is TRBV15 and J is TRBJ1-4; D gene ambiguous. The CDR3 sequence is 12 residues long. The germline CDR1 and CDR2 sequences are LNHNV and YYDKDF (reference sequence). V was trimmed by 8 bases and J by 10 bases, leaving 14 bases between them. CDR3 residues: CATSGVNRKLFF. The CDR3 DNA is TGTGCCACCTCCGGGGTCAACAGAAAACTGTTTTTT.

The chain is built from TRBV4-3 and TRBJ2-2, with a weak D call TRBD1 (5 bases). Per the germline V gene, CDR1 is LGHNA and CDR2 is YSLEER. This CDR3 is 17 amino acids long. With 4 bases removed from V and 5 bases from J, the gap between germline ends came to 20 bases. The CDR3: CASSPDIPAEWTGELFF. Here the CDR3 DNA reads TGCGCCAGCAGCCCGGACATTCCGGCAGAATGGACCGGGGAGCTGTTTTTT.

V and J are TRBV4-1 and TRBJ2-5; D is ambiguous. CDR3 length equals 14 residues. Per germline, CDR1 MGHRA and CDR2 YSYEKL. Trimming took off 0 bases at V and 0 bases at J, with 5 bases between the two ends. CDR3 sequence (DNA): TGCGCCAGCAGCCAAGATGGACACCAAGAGACCCAGTACTTC. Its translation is CASSQDGHQETQYF.

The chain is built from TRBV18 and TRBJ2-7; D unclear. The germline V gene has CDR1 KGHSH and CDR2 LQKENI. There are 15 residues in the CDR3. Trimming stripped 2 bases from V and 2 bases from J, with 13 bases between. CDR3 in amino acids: CASSPWRGPAYEQYF. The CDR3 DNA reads TGTGCCAGCTCACCATGGCGAGGACCTGCCTACGAGCAGTACTTC. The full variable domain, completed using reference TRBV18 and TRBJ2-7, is NAGVMQNPRHLVRRRGQEARLRCSPMKGHSHVYWYRQLPEEGLKFMVYLQKENIIDESGMPKERFSAEFPKEGPSILRIQQVVRGDSAAYFCASSPWRGPAYEQYFGPGTRLTVT.

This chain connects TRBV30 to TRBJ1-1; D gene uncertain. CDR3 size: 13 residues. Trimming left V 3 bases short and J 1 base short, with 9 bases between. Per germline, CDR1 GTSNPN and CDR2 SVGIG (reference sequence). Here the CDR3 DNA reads TGTGCCTGGAGAGACACGGGGAACACTGAAGCTTTCTTT. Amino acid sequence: CAWRDTGNTEAFF.

CDR3 nucleotides: TGTGCCAGCAGCTTGGGACGTTGGAACACTGAAGCTTTCTTT. The encoded protein is CASSLGRWNTEAFF. V usage is TRBV5-6 and J usage is TRBJ1-1; D is unclear. Germline lookup yields CDR1 SGHDT and CDR2 YYEEEE. This CDR3 has 14 residues. The germline V and J ends were trimmed by 0 bases and 1 base, with 7 bases remaining between them.

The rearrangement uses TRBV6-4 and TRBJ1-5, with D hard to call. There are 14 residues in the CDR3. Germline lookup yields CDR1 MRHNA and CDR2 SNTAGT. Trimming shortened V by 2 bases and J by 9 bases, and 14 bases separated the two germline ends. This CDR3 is CASSDKRRGWPQHF. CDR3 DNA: TGTGCCAGCAGTGACAAGAGAAGAGGATGGCCCCAGCATTTT.

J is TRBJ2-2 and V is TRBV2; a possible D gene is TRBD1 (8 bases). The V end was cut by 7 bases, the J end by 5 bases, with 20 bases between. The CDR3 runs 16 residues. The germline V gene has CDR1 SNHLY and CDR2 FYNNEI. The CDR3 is CASTDADREGTGELFF. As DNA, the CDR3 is TGTGCCAGCACCGATGCGGACAGGGAGGGGACCGGGGAGCTGTTTTTT.

CDR3 protein: CSARNRESLELFF. The CDR3 DNA follows: TGCAGTGCTAGGAACAGGGAATCTCTGGAGCTGTTTTTT. The J gene is TRBJ2-2, the V gene TRBV20-1; D might be TRBD1 (6 bases). Deletions cut 3 bases from V and 10 bases from J, with 15 bases between. Germline V gives CDR1 DFQATT, CDR2 SNEGSKA (reference sequence). CDR3 length: 13 residues.

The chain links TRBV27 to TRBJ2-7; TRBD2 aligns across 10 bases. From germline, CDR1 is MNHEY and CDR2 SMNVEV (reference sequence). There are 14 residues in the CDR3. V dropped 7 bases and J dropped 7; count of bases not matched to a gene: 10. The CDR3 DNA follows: TGTGCCAGCAAACTAGCGGGGCCAGCACGAGAGCAGTACTTC. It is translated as CASKLAGPAREQYF.

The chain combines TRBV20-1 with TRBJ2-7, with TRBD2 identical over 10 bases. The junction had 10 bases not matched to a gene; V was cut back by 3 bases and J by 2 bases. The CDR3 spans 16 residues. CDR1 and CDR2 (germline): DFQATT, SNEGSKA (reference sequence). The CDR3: CSARTPSGGITYEQYF. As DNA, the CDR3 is TGCAGTGCTAGGACCCCTAGCGGGGGAATTACCTACGAGCAGTACTTC.

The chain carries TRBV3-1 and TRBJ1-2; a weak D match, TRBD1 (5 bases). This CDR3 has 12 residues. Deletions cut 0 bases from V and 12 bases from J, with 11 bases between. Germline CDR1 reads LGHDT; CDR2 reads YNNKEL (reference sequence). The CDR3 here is CASSQDGGFDTF. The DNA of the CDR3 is TGTGCCAGCAGCCAAGATGGGGGGTTTGACACCTTC.

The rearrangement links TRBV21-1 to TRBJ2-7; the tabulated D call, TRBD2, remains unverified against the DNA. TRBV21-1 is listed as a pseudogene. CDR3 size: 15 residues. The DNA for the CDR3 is TGTGCCAGCAGCAGAGGACTAGCGGACTCCTACGAGCAGTACTTC. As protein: CASSRGLADSYEQYF.

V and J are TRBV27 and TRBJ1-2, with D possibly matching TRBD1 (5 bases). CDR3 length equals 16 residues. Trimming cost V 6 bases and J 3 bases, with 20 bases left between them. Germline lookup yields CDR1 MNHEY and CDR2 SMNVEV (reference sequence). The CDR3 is CASSLMPSPGYYGYTF. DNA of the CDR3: TGTGCCAGCAGCCTTATGCCCTCACCAGGGTACTATGGCTACACCTTC.

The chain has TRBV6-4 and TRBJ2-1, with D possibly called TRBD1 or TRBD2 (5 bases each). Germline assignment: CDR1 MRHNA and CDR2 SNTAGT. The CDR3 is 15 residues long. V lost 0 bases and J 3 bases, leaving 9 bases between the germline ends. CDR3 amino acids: CASSDSRGGYNEQFF. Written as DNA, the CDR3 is TGTGCCAGCAGTGACTCGAGGGGCGGCTACAATGAGCAGTTCTTC.

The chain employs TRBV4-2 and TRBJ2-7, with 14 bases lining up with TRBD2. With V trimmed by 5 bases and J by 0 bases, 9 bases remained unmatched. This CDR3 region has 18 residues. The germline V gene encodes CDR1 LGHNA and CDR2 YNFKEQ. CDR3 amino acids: CASSGRGLAGEYSYEQYF. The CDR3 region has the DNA TGTGCCAGCAGCGGAAGGGGACTAGCGGGGGAGTACTCCTACGAGCAGTACTTC.

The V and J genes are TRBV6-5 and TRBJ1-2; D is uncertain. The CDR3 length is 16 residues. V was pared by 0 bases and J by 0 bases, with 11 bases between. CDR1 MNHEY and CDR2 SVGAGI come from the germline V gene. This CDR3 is CASSYSPGQPNYGYTF. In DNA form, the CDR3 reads TGTGCCAGCAGTTACTCGCCAGGCCAACCTAACTATGGCTACACCTTC.

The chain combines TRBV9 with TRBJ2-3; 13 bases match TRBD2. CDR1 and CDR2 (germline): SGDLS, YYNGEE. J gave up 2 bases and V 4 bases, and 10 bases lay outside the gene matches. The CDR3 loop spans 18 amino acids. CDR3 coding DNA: TGTGCCAGCAGCCCCTTACAGGGACTAGCGGGGATCACAGATACGCAGTATTTT. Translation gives CASSPLQGLAGITDTQYF.

CDR3 loop: CASTQTDRVTDYTF. The CDR3 DNA reads TGTGCCAGTACCCAAACGGACAGGGTAACGGACTACACCTTC. The chain employs TRBV19 and TRBJ1-2, with 8 nucleotides matching TRBD1. Germline values: CDR1 LNHDA, CDR2 SQIVND (reference sequence). The CDR3 covers 14 residues. The ends lost 7 bases at V and 10 bases at J; junction bases unmatched: 14.